This T cell receptor beta chain is drawn from a study of cytomegalovirus exposure and HLA in healthy donors. Study-level points and caveats: In a later analysis, several top co-occurrence clusters appeared linked to parvovirus B19, influenza, CMV and Epstein-Barr virus.

Worth noting for this clone: Its antigen remains unidentified.

The PCR was carried out with 60 Vbeta primers and 13 Jbeta primers. Assay: immunoSEQ multiplex PCR; the TCRdb copy retains only in-frame clones and omits some. The table lists some 150,000 clones, approximately 80% of them singletons. Sampled while nominally healthy, donors likely had unrecorded immune exposures. Germline V lookup: CDR1 ENHRY, CDR2 SYGVKD. The CDR3 is 14 amino acids. The V end lost 2 bases, the J end lost 4 bases, and 11 bases lay between the germline ends. The chain links TRBV10-3 to TRBJ2-5; maybe TRBD2 (5 bases). Sequencing used PBMCs. The receptor's source is a man aged 50 to 60 in good health and CMV-seropositive. This CDR3 reads CAISEGLALETQYF. As DNA, the CDR3 is TGTGCCATCAGTGAGGGGCTAGCCTTAGAGACCCAGTACTTC.